This T cell receptor (beta chain) was identified in a study of cytomegalovirus exposure and HLA in healthy donors. Findings and limits, study-wide: The study flagged around 160 TCR beta chains as cytomegalovirus-associated. It was confirmed in vitro that a few of the CMV-associated chains were specific for CMV antigens. Most TCR sequences were seen very rarely across donors, but some public TCRs occurred in many.

The CDR3 runs to 17 residues. Germline CDR1 is SGHTA and CDR2 is FQGNSA. J gave up 2 bases and V 1 base, and 9 bases lay outside the gene matches. As to this clone: The antigen remains undetermined.

Data came from immunoSEQ multiplex PCR; TCRdb stores just in-frame clones and leaves some out. This table has 110,000 or so clones, approximately 90% appearing once. The clonotype comes from a young man in good health and CMV-seronegative. Input material: PBMCs. This rearrangement joins TRBV7-2 to TRBJ1-2, with TRBD1 matching over 8 bases. The CDR3 sequence is CASSLVGQGAGNYGYTF. The CDR3 DNA reads as TGTGCCAGCAGCTTAGTTGGGCAGGGGGCTGGGAACTATGGCTACACCTTC. The variable domain in full, completed from reference TRBV7-2 and TRBJ1-2, reads GAGVSQSPSNKVTEKGKDVELRCDPISGHTALYWYRQSLGQGLEFLIYFQGNSAPDKSGLPSDRFSAERTGGSVSTLTIQRTQQEDSAVYLCASSLVGQGAGNYGYTFGSGTRLTVV.